Presented here are 20 T cell receptor beta chains from one specimen sequenced in a study of blood T cell repertoires in COVID-19. Libraries were prepared by immunoSEQ multiplex PCR; TCRdb keeps only in-frame clonotypes and omits some of them. The table lists some 220,000 clones, roughly 82% of them singletons. The sequencing sample was made of peripheral blood. These receptors all stem from a man between 45 and 60 years old with active or convalescent COVID-19.

The chain recombines TRBV28 with TRBJ2-5; maybe TRBD1 (5 bases). V gave up 6 bases and J gave up 0 bases, with 8 bases separating them. Germline CDR1 and CDR2: MDHEN and SYDVKM. The CDR3 contains 13 residues. CDR3 loop: CASRGQYQETQYF. CDR3 DNA: TGTGCCAGCAGGGGGCAGTACCAAGAGACCCAGTACTTC. Full variable domain (missing parts from reference TRBV28 and TRBJ2-5): DVKVTQSSRYLVKRTGEKVFLECVQDMDHENMFWYRQDPGLGLRLIYFSYDVKMKEKGDIPEGYSVSREKKERFSLILESASTNQTSMYLCASRGQYQETQYFGPGTRLLVL.

The chain carries TRBV7-6 and TRBJ2-2, with D maybe TRBD2 (5 bases). Germline V gene data show CDR1 as SGHVS and CDR2 as FNYEAQ. The CDR3 sequence is 15 residues long. Trimming removed 5 bases at V and 5 bases at J, with 15 bases between. The CDR3 nucleotides are TGTGCCAGCAGCCTTCGGAGCGGAGCTACCGGGGAGCTGTTTTTT. It translates to CASSLRSGATGELFF.

The chain recombines TRBV19 with TRBJ1-1; 11 bases are shared with TRBD1. The CDR3 runs to 15 residues. Germline V gene data show CDR1 as LNHDA and CDR2 as SQIVND (reference sequence). V trimming: 4 bases; J trimming: 5 bases; junction bases outside the gene matches: 6. The CDR3 is CASSTSDRGQTEAFF. CDR3 nucleotides: TGTGCCAGTAGTACCTCGGACAGGGGGCAAACTGAAGCTTTCTTT.

The chain uses TRBV2 and TRBJ1-1, with D tentatively TRBD1 (5 bases). The CDR3 is 13 residues long. Germline CDR1 reads SNHLY; CDR2 reads FYNNEI. The germline V and J ends were trimmed by 6 bases and 6 bases, with 14 bases remaining between them. The CDR3 spells CASRGGGFAEAFF. CDR3 in DNA: TGTGCCAGCAGGGGCGGGGGGTTCGCTGAAGCTTTCTTT.

The chain couples TRBV2 to TRBJ1-2; perhaps TRBD1 as D (6 bases). Looked up from germline, CDR1 is SNHLY and CDR2 is FYNNEI. Trimming removed 5 bases at V and 2 bases at J, with 9 bases between. This CDR3 is 13 amino acids long. The CDR3 is CASSYTGNYGYTF. CDR3 sequence (DNA): TGTGCCAGCAGTTATACAGGGAACTATGGCTACACCTTC.

The genes are TRBV12-1 and TRBJ2-7; TRBD2 is the table's D call and was not checked against the DNA. TRBV12-1 is deemed a pseudogene. The CDR3 is made up of 12 amino acids. The CDR3, as DNA: TGTGCCAGCAGCCACTTACTAGTTCCCTCGCACTTC. Translated, it gives CASSHLLVPSHF.

The rearrangement links TRBV19 to TRBJ2-7; TRBD1 matches at 7 bases. Germline CDR1 and CDR2: LNHDA and SQIVND (reference sequence). The CDR3 contains 13 residues. J was trimmed by 5 bases and V by 4 bases; bases with no gene match: 5. The CDR3 coding sequence is TGTGCCAGTAGTAACGACAGGGTTGACGAGCAGTACGTC. Protein sequence: CASSNDRVDEQYV.

The V call is TRBV6-6, the J call TRBJ1-6; TRBD1 aligns across 8 bases. Germline CDR1 MNHNY, CDR2 SVGAGI (reference sequence). V dropped 6 bases and J dropped 7; count of bases not matched to a gene: 5. The CDR3 loop spans 14 amino acids. Here the CDR3 reads CASRADRENSPLHF. DNA for the CDR3: TGTGCCAGCAGGGCGGACAGGGAGAATTCACCCCTCCACTTT.

This chain uses TRBV19 with TRBJ1-3; 7 nucleotides line up with TRBD1. The CDR3 runs 15 residues. Germline values: CDR1 LNHDA, CDR2 SQIVND (reference sequence). The V segment lost 5 bases and the J segment 1 base; nucleotides outside the gene matches: 5. The CDR3 coding sequence is TGTGCCAGTAGTCAGGGACAGCCATCTGGAAACACCATATATTTT. Translated, it gives CASSQGQPSGNTIYF.

This chain joins TRBV28 and TRBJ1-1; no reliable D call. The CDR3 runs to 10 residues. Germline V CDR1 and CDR2: MDHEN, SYDVKM. V was pared by 0 bases and J by 11 bases, with 4 bases between. The CDR3 region has the DNA TGTGCCAGCAGTTTATGGGAGGCTTTCTTT. It codes for CASSLWEAFF.

The chain carries TRBV7-2 and TRBJ2-7; 7 bases map to TRBD1. V shed 1 base and J 8 bases; nucleotides not matched to a gene: 2. Germline-derived CDR1 and CDR2 are SGHTA and FQGNSA. The CDR3 is made up of 12 amino acids. CDR3 protein: CASSLGRGQQYF. CDR3 in DNA: TGTGCCAGCAGCTTAGGAAGGGGGCAGCAGTACTTC.

The rearrangement links TRBV5-1 to TRBJ1-2; 9 bases are a match to TRBD1. Trimming cost V 0 bases and J 8 bases; bases outside gene matches: 11. Germline lookup yields CDR1 SGHRS and CDR2 YFSETQ. The CDR3 runs 16 residues. This chain's CDR3 is CASSLDFLRDRDGYTF. CDR3 DNA: TGCGCCAGCAGCTTGGACTTTCTACGGGACAGGGACGGCTACACCTTC.

V is TRBV7-2 and J is TRBJ1-6; TRBD1 matches at 7 bases. The junction had 0 bases not matched to a gene; V was cut back by 1 base and J by 15 bases. In germline, CDR1 is SGHTA, CDR2 FQGNSA. The CDR3 runs to 11 residues. The CDR3 sequence: CASSLGQGLHF. For the CDR3, the DNA is TGTGCCAGCAGCTTAGGACAGGGCCTCCACTTT. The full variable domain, its missing parts supplied by reference TRBV7-2 and TRBJ1-6, is GAGVSQSPSNKVTEKGKDVELRCDPISGHTALYWYRQSLGQGLEFLIYFQGNSAPDKSGLPSDRFSAERTGGSVSTLTIQRTQQEDSAVYLCASSLGQGLHFGNGTRLTVT.

V is TRBV5-1 and J is TRBJ2-7; tentatively, D is TRBD1 (6 bases). CDR1 SGHRS and CDR2 YFSETQ come from the germline V gene. CDR3 length: 15 amino acids. The germline V and J ends were trimmed by 2 bases and 2 bases, with 14 bases remaining between them. The CDR3 loop is CASSFGQGKTYEQYV. The CDR3 region has the DNA TGCGCCAGCAGCTTCGGGCAGGGGAAAACCTACGAGCAGTACGTC.

This clone was observed a few times. The same CDR3 also results from other DNA sequences found in this sample. The chain carries TRBV2 and TRBJ1-2, with D possibly TRBD1 on 5 matching bases. V shed 6 bases and J shed 4 bases, with 12 bases lying between them. This CDR3 spans 13 amino acids. The germline V gene has CDR1 SNHLY and CDR2 FYNNEI. The CDR3 bases are TGTGCCAGCAGCCCCGGCCAGGGCTATGGCTACACCTTC. It yields the protein CASSPGQGYGYTF.

The rearrangement uses TRBV7-9 and TRBJ2-7; possibly TRBD2 for D (6 bases). The length of the CDR3 is 15 residues. The germline V gene encodes CDR1 SEHNR and CDR2 FQNEAQ (reference sequence). Deletions cut 4 bases from V and 0 bases from J, with 13 bases between. In DNA form, the CDR3 reads TGTGCCAGCAGCTCGCCGGGACTTAGCTCCTACGAGCAGTACTTC. It specifies CASSSPGLSSYEQYF.

V usage is TRBV5-1 and J usage is TRBJ1-2, with D possibly being TRBD1 (5 bases). Per germline, CDR1 SGHRS and CDR2 YFSETQ. V was shortened by 0 bases and J by 4 bases, with 16 bases between the two germline ends. The CDR3 sequence is 16 residues long. For the CDR3, the DNA is TGCGCCAGCAGCTTGGCCCCAAGACAGAAACGCTATGGCTACACCTTC. Amino acid sequence: CASSLAPRQKRYGYTF.

This clone was counted between two and nine times. The V and J genes are TRBV5-1 and TRBJ2-7, with 8 positions matching TRBD2. Germline assignment: CDR1 SGHRS and CDR2 YFSETQ. This CDR3 has 13 residues. Unmatched junction bases numbered 4, after V lost 4 bases and J lost 4 bases. Written as DNA, the CDR3 is TGCGCCAGCAGCAAAGCGGGAGCTTACGAGCAGTACTTC. This sequence encodes CASSKAGAYEQYF. Full variable domain (remainder filled in from reference TRBV5-1 and TRBJ2-7): KAGVTQTPRYLIKTRGQQVTLSCSPISGHRSVSWYQQTPGQGLQFLFEYFSETQRNKGNFPGRFSGRQFSNSRSEMNVSTLELGDSALYLCASSKAGAYEQYFGPGTRLTVT.

The chain uses TRBV5-4 and TRBJ2-5; TRBD2 matches at 10 bases. The trim removed 5 bases at V and 5 bases at J, leaving 12 bases unmatched. The CDR3 sequence is 16 residues long. Germline loops: CDR1 SGHNT, CDR2 YYREEE (reference sequence). CDR3: CASRQRGGLGSETQYF. CDR3 DNA sequence: TGTGCCAGCAGGCAGCGGGGGGGCCTAGGCAGTGAGACCCAGTACTTC. The complete variable domain, with remaining parts taken from reference TRBV5-4 and TRBJ2-5, reads ETGVTQSPTHLIKTRGQQVTLRCSSQSGHNTVSWYQQALGQGPQFIFQYYREEENGRGNFPPRFSGLQFPNYSSELNVNALELDDSALYLCASRQRGGLGSETQYFGPGTRLLVL.

The V gene is TRBV10-3, the J gene TRBJ2-6; a weak D match, TRBD2 (6 bases). Germline V CDR1 and CDR2: ENHRY, SYGVKD. This CDR3 comprises 16 residues. Trimming removed 4 bases at V and 2 bases at J, with 12 bases between. As DNA, the CDR3 is TGTGCCATCAGTGCACGGGGGAGTACTGGGGCCAACGTCCTGACTTTC. Its protein product is CAISARGSTGANVLTF.